This TCR beta chain stems from a study of shared clonotypes between healthy human individuals. Whole-study results and caveats: All-four-donor shared clonotypes had higher generation probabilities than non-shared clonotypes did.

V gave up 5 bases and J gave up 6 bases, with 17 bases separating them. The CDR3 is made up of 14 amino acids. Per germline, CDR1 LNHDA and CDR2 SQIVND (reference sequence). CD45RO-negative, CCR7-positively selected cells formed the naive CD8 fraction, excluding terminally differentiated effector memory CD45RA+ cells. Libraries were prepared by immunoSEQ multiplex PCR; TCRdb keeps only in-frame clonotypes and omits some of them. Here the sample spans roughly 2 million clones, about 95% being singletons. A word on this clone: Its antigen is not identified.

The sequence was collected from a man between 18 and 29 years old in good health. The J gene is TRBJ2-7, the V gene TRBV19, with D maybe TRBD1 (8 bases). Input material: naive CD8+ T cells sorted from blood. The CDR3 loop is CASSPTGGASEQYF. CDR3 bases: TGTGCCAGTAGTCCTACAGGGGGGGCAAGCGAGCAGTACTTC.